A single sample is the source of the 14 T cell receptor beta chains below, sequenced in a study of cytomegalovirus exposure and HLA in healthy donors. TCRdb's copy holds only in-frame clones and misses some; the assay was immunoSEQ multiplex PCR. The sample holds some 100,000 clones, around 89% seen once. The sequenced material came from PBMCs. The source is a man younger than 35 in good health and CMV-seronegative.

The chain recombines TRBV4-3 with TRBJ1-2; 8 bases fit TRBD1. V gave up 0 bases and J gave up 5 bases; unmatched junction bases: 23. CDR1 is LGHNA, CDR2 YSLEER, per germline. There are 21 residues in the CDR3. The CDR3 is CASSQDPVGTGQILGDYGYTF. The CDR3 DNA is TGCGCCAGCAGCCAAGATCCGGTCGGGACAGGCCAAATCCTAGGGGATTATGGCTACACCTTC.

The V and J genes are TRBV25-1 and TRBJ1-5; TRBD1 matches at 7 bases. V gave up 2 bases and J gave up 5 bases; unmatched junction bases: 9. Germline V CDR1 and CDR2: MGHDK, SYGVNS. This CDR3 region has 16 residues. CDR3 nucleotides: TGTGCCAGCAGTGAAGACGCCTACAGGGGAGATCAGCCCCAGCATTTT. The encoded protein is CASSEDAYRGDQPQHF.

The chain combines TRBV28 with TRBJ2-1; TRBD1 might be the D (5 bases). Trimming cost V 0 bases and J 0 bases, with 9 bases left between them. The CDR3 has 16 residues. Germline CDR1 MDHEN, CDR2 SYDVKM. The CDR3, as DNA: TGTGCCAGCAGTTTATGGCAGGGCAGCTCCTACAATGAGCAGTTCTTC. It is translated as CASSLWQGSSYNEQFF.

The V call is TRBV20-1, the J call TRBJ2-1; D is uncertain. CDR3 size: 10 residues. The germline CDR1 and CDR2 sequences are DFQATT and SNEGSKA (reference sequence). V was trimmed by 7 bases and J by 7 bases, leaving 8 bases between them. The CDR3 is CSVEKNEQFF. DNA for the CDR3: TGCAGTGTCGAGAAGAATGAGCAGTTCTTC.

The chain joins TRBV7-2 to TRBJ2-7; D possibly corresponds to TRBD2 (6 bases). This CDR3 contains 13 residues. Germline lookup yields CDR1 SGHTA and CDR2 FQGNSA. V was clipped by 0 bases and J by 7 bases, with 10 bases between them. CDR3 coding DNA: TGTGCCAGCAGCTTAGCCTATGGGGGGGAGCAGTACTTC. It codes for CASSLAYGGEQYF.

The CDR3 DNA reads as TGTGCCAGCAGCCAAGGTACTAGCGGGGCCATGGAGACCCAGTACTTC. As protein: CASSQGTSGAMETQYF. The V and J genes are TRBV14 and TRBJ2-5, with 10 bases matching TRBD2. The CDR3 runs to 16 residues. Trimming cost V 1 base and J 5 bases; bases outside gene matches: 7. Looked up from germline, CDR1 is SGHDN and CDR2 is FVKESK. The full variable domain, completed using reference TRBV14 and TRBJ2-5, is EAGVTQFPSHSVIEKGQTVTLRCDPISGHDNLYWYRRVMGKEIKFLLHFVKESKQDESGMPNNRFLAERTGGTYSTLKVQPAELEDSGVYFCASSQGTSGAMETQYFGPGTRLLVL.

The chain combines TRBV5-1 with TRBJ1-3; D is undetermined. The CDR3 sequence is 15 residues long. V dropped 3 bases and J dropped 0 bases, with 10 bases sitting between them. Per germline, CDR1 SGHRS and CDR2 YFSETQ. CDR3 amino acids: CASSSGLGSGNTIYF. The CDR3 bases are TGCGCCAGCAGCTCCGGACTTGGCTCTGGAAACACCATATATTTT.

This clone was detected a few times. The CDR3 loop is CASSIDPDRGILHF. CDR3 DNA sequence: TGTGCCAGTAGTATAGATCCGGACAGGGGAATCCTCCACTTT. The chain employs TRBV19 and TRBJ1-6, with 9 bases lining up with TRBD1. The CDR3 loop spans 14 amino acids. J was trimmed by 15 bases and V by 0 bases; bases with no gene match: 6. CDR1 is LNHDA, CDR2 SQIVND, per germline (reference sequence).

With respect to this clone: Distinct nucleotide sequences in the sample also encode this CDR3. The gene calls are TRBV6-6 and TRBJ2-7; TRBD1 might be the D (6 bases). Trimming pared 6 bases from V and 4 bases from J, leaving 10 bases between. The germline V gene has CDR1 MNHNY and CDR2 SVGAGI (reference sequence). The CDR3 runs 12 residues. In DNA form, the CDR3 reads TGTGCCAGCAGCTCCGGACAGTACGAGCAGTACTTC. Encoded protein: CASSSGQYEQYF.

The genes are TRBV18 and TRBJ2-2, with D possibly matching TRBD2 (6 bases). Trimming shortened V by 5 bases and J by 7 bases, and 17 bases separated the two germline ends. This CDR3 contains 15 residues. The germline CDR1 and CDR2 sequences are KGHSH and LQKENI. The CDR3 region is CASSSSRGGVGELFF. CDR3 DNA: TGTGCCAGCTCATCGTCGAGAGGAGGGGTCGGGGAGCTGTTTTTT.

The chain uses TRBV5-6 and TRBJ2-1; D is ambiguous. V gave up 0 bases and J gave up 7 bases, with 8 bases separating them. The CDR3 extends over 13 amino acids. The germline CDR1 and CDR2 sequences are SGHDT and YYEEEE. This CDR3 is CASSLGPVNEQFF. Here the CDR3 DNA reads TGTGCCAGCAGCTTGGGGCCCGTTAATGAGCAGTTCTTC.

The chain links TRBV10-2 to TRBJ2-5; the match to TRBD2 covers 8 bases. CDR1 and CDR2 (germline): WSHSY, SAAADI. CDR3 length: 18 amino acids. The V gene end was trimmed by 0 bases and the J gene end by 0 bases; junction bases not matched to a gene: 9. CDR3 in amino acids: CASSESMMTSAYQETQYF. CDR3 nucleotides: TGCGCCAGCAGTGAGTCCATGATGACTAGCGCTTACCAAGAGACCCAGTACTTC.

This chain joins TRBV15 and TRBJ1-5, with 9 positions matching TRBD1. V lost 8 bases and J lost 6; bases outside the gene matches: 8. The germline V gene has CDR1 LNHNV and CDR2 YYDKDF (reference sequence). The CDR3 is 14 residues long. The CDR3 DNA follows: TGTGCCACCGACCGGGACAGGGTTCGTCAGCCCCAGCATTTT. This encodes CATDRDRVRQPQHF.

The chain recombines TRBV28 with TRBJ1-1; tentative D call: TRBD1 (6 bases). The germline V and J ends were trimmed by 5 bases and 0 bases, with 10 bases remaining between them. Germline CDR1 MDHEN, CDR2 SYDVKM. The CDR3 spans 14 residues. As DNA, the CDR3 is TGTGCCAGCAGTGAGGACAGCATGAACACTGAAGCTTTCTTT. It codes for CASSEDSMNTEAFF.